One TCR beta chain is described in this entry. Antigen unknown. This sample was taken from a study of vaccination and CD4 T cells after COVID-19. For the study at large: With a range of 35 to 161, the median interval from diagnosis to drawing post-COVID samples was roughly 110 days. The stimulating agents, overlapping spike peptides, came from SARS-CoV-2, HCoV-NL63, HCoV-OC43 and HCoV-229E. Broader study findings: Analysis of convalescent patients found that 304 of 307 vaccine-specific clones were spike mono-reactive. Median SARS-CoV-2-reactive clonotype numbers rose nonsignificantly, about 20 to 40.

At the Johns Hopkins FTIC core, DNA taken from cultured CD4+ T cells was sequenced by way of the Oncomine TCR Beta short-read assay. TCRdb reprocessed the PCR reads with MiXCR, giving one entry per CDR3 protein. Found here are some 15,000 distinct CDR3 sequences, 20% to 25% of them singletons; the top ten hold 15%. CDR3 length equals 12 residues. Germline CDR1 reads MNHNS; CDR2 reads SASEGT. The V end lost 1 base, the J end lost 3 bases, and 4 bases lay between the germline ends. The treatment: approximately nine-day PBMC culture with coronavirus spike peptide pools or control peptides (ViraFEST assay).

This rearrangement joins TRBV6-1 to TRBJ2-7; no reliable D call. The sequence derives from a human donor with COVID-19. The sequenced sample was cultured CD4+ T cells from blood. This CDR3 is CASSEGFYEQYF. In DNA, the CDR3 is TGTGCCAGCAGTGAAGGGTTCTACGAGCAGTACTTC.